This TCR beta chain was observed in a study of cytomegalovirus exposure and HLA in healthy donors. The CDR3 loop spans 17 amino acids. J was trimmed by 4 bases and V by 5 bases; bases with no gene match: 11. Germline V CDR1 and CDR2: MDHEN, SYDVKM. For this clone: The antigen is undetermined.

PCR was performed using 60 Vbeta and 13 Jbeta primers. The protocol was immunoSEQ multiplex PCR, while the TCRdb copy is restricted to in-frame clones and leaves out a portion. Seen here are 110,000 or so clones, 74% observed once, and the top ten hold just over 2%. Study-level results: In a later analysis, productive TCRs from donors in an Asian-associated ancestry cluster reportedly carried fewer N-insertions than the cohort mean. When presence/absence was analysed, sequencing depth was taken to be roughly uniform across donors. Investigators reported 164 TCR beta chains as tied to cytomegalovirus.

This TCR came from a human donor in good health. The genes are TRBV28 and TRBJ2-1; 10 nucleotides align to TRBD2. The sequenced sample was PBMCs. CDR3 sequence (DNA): TGTGCCAGCAGTCCCCCGGCCCTAGCGGGAGTATACAATGAGCAGTTCTTC. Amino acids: CASSPPALAGVYNEQFF.